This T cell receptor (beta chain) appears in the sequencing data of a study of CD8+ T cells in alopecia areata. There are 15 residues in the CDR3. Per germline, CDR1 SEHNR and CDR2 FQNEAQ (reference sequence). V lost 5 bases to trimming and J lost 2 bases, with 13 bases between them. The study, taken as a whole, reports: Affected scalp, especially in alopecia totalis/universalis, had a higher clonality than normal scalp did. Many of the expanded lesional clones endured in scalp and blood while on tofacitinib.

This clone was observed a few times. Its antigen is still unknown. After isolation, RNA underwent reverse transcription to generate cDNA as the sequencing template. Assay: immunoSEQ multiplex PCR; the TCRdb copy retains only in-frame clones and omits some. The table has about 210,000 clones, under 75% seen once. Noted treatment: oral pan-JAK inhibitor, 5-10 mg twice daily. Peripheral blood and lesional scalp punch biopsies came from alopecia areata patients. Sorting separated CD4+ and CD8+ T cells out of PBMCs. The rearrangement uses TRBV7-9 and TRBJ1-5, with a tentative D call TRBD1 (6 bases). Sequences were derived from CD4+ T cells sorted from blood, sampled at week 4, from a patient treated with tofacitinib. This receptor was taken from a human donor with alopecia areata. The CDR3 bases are TGTGCCAGCAGCCCCGGTAGACAGGGCAATCAGCCCCAGCATTTT. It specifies CASSPGRQGNQPQHF.